A single sample gave rise to the 17 T cell receptor beta chains below, sequenced in a study of neoadjuvant nivolumab and ipilimumab in lung cancer. Profiling relied on immunoSEQ multiplex PCR, and the TCRdb table lists in-frame clones only, not all of them. The table lists some 10,000 clones, roughly three quarters of them singletons, with around 7.5% in the top ten. Material: tumor tissue, obtained after neoadjuvant nivolumab, alone or with ipilimumab, at or shortly before surgery. The origin of the receptors is an adult with non-small cell lung cancer. Some clones in this sample may be carry-over from other donors' samples.

This clone was seen only once. The genes are TRBV10-3 and TRBJ2-5; either TRBD1 or TRBD2 may fit D (5 bases each). The J call is uncertain, as TRBJ2-7 better fits the DNA end. Germline CDR1 and CDR2: ENHRY and SYGVKD. The CDR3 contains 14 residues. CDR3 loop: CAISGDRQGYEQYF. CDR3 bases: TGTGCCATCAGTGGGGACCGTCAGGGATACGAGCAGTACTTC.

The chain uses TRBV11-3 and TRBJ2-7; the D gene could be TRBD1 or TRBD2 (5 bases each). The CDR3 runs to 14 residues. Per the germline V gene, CDR1 is SGHNT and CDR2 is YENEEA. Trimming took 6 bases from V and 2 from J, leaving 14 bases between them. The DNA for the CDR3 is TGTGCCAGCAGTCGGCCGCCGGGACCCTACGAGCAGTACTTC. This codes for CASSRPPGPYEQYF.

This rearrangement joins TRBV5-5 to TRBJ2-7, with 7 bases aligning to TRBD2. Per the germline V gene, CDR1 is SGHKS and CDR2 is YYEKEE (reference sequence). There are 14 residues in the CDR3. V dropped 0 bases and J dropped 3; count of bases not matched to a gene: 3. The CDR3 region is CASSLAASGYEQYF. CDR3 nucleotide sequence: TGTGCCAGCAGCTTGGCCGCTAGCGGCTACGAGCAGTACTTC.

The chain links TRBV5-3 to TRBJ2-3, with 7 bases matching TRBD2. TRBV5-3 is flagged as an ORF with uncertain function. The CDR3 is made up of 18 amino acids. V shed 7 bases and J 0 bases; nucleotides not matched to a gene: 17. The CDR3 sequence: CARGGGRRLGISTDTQYF. In nucleotides, the CDR3 is TGTGCCAGAGGGGGAGGGCGCCGGCTGGGAATTAGCACAGATACGCAGTATTTT.

A single count supports this clone. V gene TRBV7-2 combines with J gene TRBJ2-1; D uncertain. The CDR3 spans 19 residues. Trimming removed 5 bases from V and 6 bases from J, with 29 bases in between. In germline, CDR1 is SGHTA, CDR2 FQGNSA. The CDR3 nucleotides read TGTGCCAGCAGCCGCCGGATGAGCGCCGTAGCCGAAAATAGCAATGAGCAGTTCTTC. It codes for CASSRRMSAVAENSNEQFF.

Only one count was recorded for this clone. The chain employs TRBV18 and TRBJ1-1; the match to TRBD1 covers 7 bases. Germline V gives CDR1 KGHSH, CDR2 LQKENI. The trim removed 7 bases at V and 1 base at J, leaving 6 bases unmatched. The CDR3 spans 14 residues. CDR3 in amino acids: CASYRTGGNTEAFF. The CDR3 DNA reads as TGTGCCAGCTATCGGACAGGCGGGAACACTGAAGCTTTCTTT. Variable domain in full (rest from reference TRBV18 and TRBJ1-1): NAGVMQNPRHLVRRRGQEARLRCSPMKGHSHVYWYRQLPEEGLKFMVYLQKENIIDESGMPKERFSAEFPKEGPSILRIQQVVRGDSAAYFCASYRTGGNTEAFFGQGTRLTVV.

The gene calls are TRBV30 and TRBJ2-1; maybe TRBD2 (6 bases). The CDR3 is 16 residues long. Germline CDR1 and CDR2: GTSNPN and SVGIG (reference sequence). Deletions cut 1 base from V and 0 bases from J, with 13 bases between. This CDR3 is CAWSEPRLGSYNEQFF. The CDR3 region has the DNA TGTGCCTGGAGTGAACCCCGACTAGGCTCCTACAATGAGCAGTTCTTC.

This chain links TRBV5-1 with TRBJ2-1; weak D call: TRBD2 (6 bases). The V gene's germline CDR1 is SGHRS and CDR2 YFSETQ. Deletions cut 5 bases from V and 5 bases from J, with 14 bases between. This CDR3 contains 14 residues. For the CDR3, the DNA is TGCGCCAGCAGTTGGAGACTAGGGAACAATGAGCAGTTCTTC. Its protein is CASSWRLGNNEQFF.

The CDR3 loop reads CAWTPDRGNYGYTF. The CDR3 coding sequence is TGTGCCTGGACCCCGGACAGGGGAAACTATGGCTACACCTTC. The chain is built from TRBV30 and TRBJ1-2; 9 bases line up with TRBD1. V lost 4 bases and J lost 2; bases outside the gene matches: 5. Germline CDR1 is GTSNPN and CDR2 is SVGIG (reference sequence). The CDR3 has 14 amino acids.

On this clone itself: A read error may account for a junction end that differs from germline. This chain joins TRBV11-3 and TRBJ2-7; unclear D gene. CDR3 length equals 12 residues. The germline V gene encodes CDR1 SGHNT and CDR2 YENEEA. Here the CDR3 DNA reads TGTGCCAGCAGCCTAGAAACCTACGAGCAGTACTTC. Its protein product is CASSLETYEQYF.

This rearrangement joins TRBV10-3 to TRBJ1-4; 12 positions agree with TRBD1. Germline loops: CDR1 ENHRY, CDR2 SYGVKD. The CDR3 is 16 amino acids. V dropped 1 base and J dropped 8; count of bases not matched to a gene: 5. The CDR3 sequence: CAISEWGQGAREKLFF. In DNA form, the CDR3 reads TGTGCCATCAGTGAGTGGGGACAGGGGGCGCGAGAAAAACTGTTTTTT.

The V and J genes are TRBV2 and TRBJ1-2; unclear D gene. Trimming removed 4 bases from V and 5 bases from J, with 17 bases in between. The CDR3 totals 15 residues. The germline gives CDR1 SNHLY, CDR2 FYNNEI. The CDR3 spells CASSVWATIRYGYTF. Here the CDR3 DNA reads TGTGCCAGCAGTGTGTGGGCGACCATCCGATATGGCTACACCTTC.

A word on this clone: At one of its ends the junction is not consistent with the germline gene, which may arise from a read error. The chain carries TRBV28 and TRBJ2-1; 7 bases line up with TRBD2. The CDR3 spans 13 residues. Per germline, CDR1 MDHEN and CDR2 SYDVKM. CDR3 DNA: TGTGCCAGCACCACAAAGGGGTGGGGACTAACGATCTTC. Amino acid sequence: CASTTKGWGLTIF.

The chain carries TRBV6-6 and TRBJ2-3, with no clear D. There are 12 residues in the CDR3. Germline CDR1 MNHNY, CDR2 SVGAGI (reference sequence). Between the trimmed V and J ends, which lost 8 bases and 0 bases, there was a span of 6 bases. CDR3 sequence: CASHDSTDTQYF. The CDR3 DNA follows: TGTGCCAGCCATGACAGCACAGATACGCAGTATTTT.

In this sample, this clone turned up once. This rearrangement joins TRBV15 to TRBJ2-5, with 7 positions matching TRBD2. The CDR3 has 15 amino acids. After removal of 2 bases from V and 5 bases from J, the junction contained 8 bases not matched to a gene. Per germline, CDR1 LNHNV and CDR2 YYDKDF (reference sequence). CDR3 sequence: CATSRSGTIRETQYF. CDR3 nucleotide sequence: TGTGCCACCAGCAGATCAGGGACTATCAGGGAGACCCAGTACTTC.

This clone was detected only a few times. The rearrangement uses TRBV7-8 and TRBJ2-1; a possible D gene is TRBD2 (6 bases). Trimming removed 1 base at V and 3 bases at J, with 13 bases between. The CDR3 consists of 16 residues. CDR1 is SGHVS and CDR2 is FQNEAQ in the germline V gene. Here the CDR3 reads CASSLGFGGDYNEQFF. The CDR3 DNA is TGTGCCAGCAGCTTAGGGTTTGGCGGGGACTACAATGAGCAGTTCTTC.

V and J are TRBV15 and TRBJ2-7, with D possibly matching TRBD2 (5 bases). Germline V CDR1 and CDR2: LNHNV, YYDKDF (reference sequence). The germline V and J ends were trimmed by 1 base and 5 bases, with 18 bases remaining between them. The CDR3 totals 16 residues. In DNA form, the CDR3 reads TGTGCCACCAGCAGAGTGGGGTCTCGTGGACTCCACGAGCAGTACTTC. As protein: CATSRVGSRGLHEQYF.